These 27 T cell receptor beta chains came from one sample sequenced in a study of blood T cell repertoires in COVID-19. Assay: immunoSEQ multiplex PCR; the TCRdb copy retains only in-frame clones and omits some. This table holds about 200,000 clones, about 88% found once. Sequencing was done on a sample of peripheral blood. Receptors originate from a man aged 50 to 60 with COVID-19, enrolled during active disease.

V usage is TRBV10-3 and J usage is TRBJ2-1; 8 bases are shared with TRBD2. The CDR3 contains 14 residues. The junction had 11 bases not matched to a gene; V was cut back by 8 bases and J by 8 bases. Germline V gene data show CDR1 as ENHRY and CDR2 as SYGVKD. CDR3 amino acids: CAIESGSGGDEQFF. Here the CDR3 DNA reads TGTGCCATCGAGAGCGGGAGCGGGGGCGATGAGCAGTTCTTC.

The rearrangement uses TRBV5-1 and TRBJ2-1, with a weak D call TRBD2 (5 bases). This CDR3 comprises 14 residues. Germline V gene data show CDR1 as SGHRS and CDR2 as YFSETQ. Between the trimmed V and J ends, which lost 0 bases and 8 bases, there was a span of 12 bases. The chain's CDR3 is CASSLAGKGHEQFF. In nucleotides, the CDR3 is TGCGCCAGCAGCTTGGCCGGGAAGGGCCATGAGCAGTTCTTC.

The chain links TRBV13 to TRBJ2-3, with 12 bases that match TRBD1. The CDR3 is made up of 19 amino acids. Germline lookup yields CDR1 PRHDT and CDR2 FYEKMQ (reference sequence). With 5 bases clipped from V and 2 bases from J, the junction kept 14 bases outside the gene matches. DNA of the CDR3: TGTGCCAGCAGCCAAACCGGGACAGGGGGCGAGATTTACACAGATACGCAGTATTTT. This sequence encodes CASSQTGTGGEIYTDTQYF.

The chain links TRBV25-1 to TRBJ2-1; TRBD2 agrees at 7 bases. CDR1 and CDR2 from the germline V gene are MGHDK and SYGVNS. The length of the CDR3 is 14 residues. V shed 2 bases, J shed 7 bases, and the junction held 5 bases outside the gene matches. This CDR3 is CASSEPGLVNEQFF. In DNA form, the CDR3 reads TGTGCCAGCAGTGAACCAGGACTAGTTAATGAGCAGTTCTTC.

This sequence joins TRBV29-1 and TRBJ2-2; TRBD1 agrees at 8 bases. V shed 7 bases and J 5 bases; nucleotides not matched to a gene: 9. The germline V gene has CDR1 SQVTM and CDR2 ANQGSEA. The CDR3 contains 14 residues. DNA for the CDR3: TGCAGCGCCCTGACAGGGGCCCGAACCGGGGAGCTGTTTTTT. Its translation: CSALTGARTGELFF.

This chain uses TRBV30 with TRBJ2-1, with D maybe TRBD2 (6 bases). The V and J ends lost 1 base and 6 bases respectively, with 16 bases between them. The germline CDR1 and CDR2 sequences are GTSNPN and SVGIG (reference sequence). The CDR3 is 15 amino acids. DNA for the CDR3: TGTGCCTGGAGTGGATCGCCTAGCGACGGCAATGAGCAGTTCTTC. It yields the protein CAWSGSPSDGNEQFF.

A note on this clone: At one end the junction does not follow the germline gene, possibly because of a read error. This rearrangement joins TRBV9 to TRBJ1-5; 8 bases line up with TRBD1. The CDR3 consists of 14 residues. The V gene's germline CDR1 is SGDLS and CDR2 YYNGEE. The CDR3: CVSSFTGGGQPQHF. CDR3 DNA: TGTGTCAGCAGCTTTACAGGGGGGGGACAGCCCCAGCATTTT.

The rearrangement joins TRBV21-1 to TRBJ2-7; the table's D call TRBD2 went unverified against the DNA. TRBV21-1 is marked as a pseudogene. The CDR3 runs to 21 residues. The CDR3: CASSTAPPPPPASGLPYEQYF. The CDR3 bases are TGTGCCAGCAGCACCGCCCCCCCTCCCCCCCCAGCTAGCGGGTTACCCTACGAGCAGTACTTC.

The chain couples TRBV6-5 to TRBJ1-6; D unresolved. The germline V gene has CDR1 MNHEY and CDR2 SVGAGI. This CDR3 comprises 12 residues. Between the trimmed V and J ends, which lost 7 bases and 7 bases, there was a span of 8 bases. The CDR3 DNA reads as TGTGCCAGCACCCCAGGAAATTCACCCCTCCACTTT. This sequence encodes CASTPGNSPLHF.

The chain employs TRBV15 and TRBJ2-7; 11 bases match TRBD1. Trimming at V came to 4 bases and at J to 5 bases, leaving 4 bases not matched to a gene. CDR1 is LNHNV, CDR2 YYDKDF, per germline (reference sequence). This CDR3 is 14 amino acids long. The CDR3 sequence is CATSIRTGGNEQYF. As DNA, the CDR3 is TGTGCCACCAGCATTCGGACAGGGGGCAACGAGCAGTACTTC.

This clone is a singleton in its sample. This rearrangement joins TRBV5-1 to TRBJ2-3, with TRBD2 identical over 14 bases. Trimming at V came to 4 bases and at J to 5 bases, leaving 6 bases not matched to a gene. This CDR3 has 16 amino acids. CDR1 and CDR2 (germline): SGHRS, YFSETQ. CDR3 region: CASSRTGLAGVDTQYF. The CDR3 region has the DNA TGCGCCAGCAGCCGTACGGGACTAGCGGGAGTAGATACGCAGTATTTT.

The chain is built from TRBV6-4 and TRBJ2-3; possibly TRBD2 for D (6 bases). This CDR3 has 16 residues. Germline values: CDR1 MRHNA, CDR2 SNTAGT. Trimming removed 6 bases from V and 1 base from J, with 17 bases in between. The CDR3 coding sequence is TGTGCCAGCAGCTCCGCGGCGGGCGGGGGCACAGATACGCAGTATTTT. It is translated as CASSSAAGGGTDTQYF.

The genes are TRBV11-2 and TRBJ2-1; no reliable D call. Trimming removed 5 bases from V and 1 base from J, with 18 bases in between. CDR3 size: 17 residues. The germline CDR1 and CDR2 sequences are SGHAT and FQNNGV. The CDR3 loop reads CASSPVEVGASYNEQFF. The CDR3 nucleotides are TGTGCCAGCAGCCCCGTCGAGGTAGGCGCGTCCTACAATGAGCAGTTCTTC.

V and J are TRBV30 and TRBJ2-2; D is ambiguous. Germline V gene lookup returns CDR1 GTSNPN and CDR2 SVGIG (reference sequence). The V and J ends lost 1 base and 0 bases respectively, with 6 bases between them. This CDR3 is 14 amino acids long. CDR3 DNA: TGTGCCTGGAGTGGCTCAGCGAACACCGGGGAGCTGTTTTTT. The encoded protein is CAWSGSANTGELFF.

V usage is TRBV4-3 and J usage is TRBJ1-6; 9 nucleotides line up with TRBD1. Germline CDR1 and CDR2: LGHNA and YSLEER. This CDR3 has 14 residues. The J segment lost 6 bases and the V segment lost 3 bases, leaving 0 bases of the junction unmatched. The CDR3 nucleotides are TGCGCCAGCAGCCAGGACAGGGGTAATTCACCCCTCCACTTT. It encodes CASSQDRGNSPLHF.

The chain links TRBV7-9 to TRBJ2-2, with D possibly matching TRBD2 (5 bases). Germline V gene data show CDR1 as SEHNR and CDR2 as FQNEAQ (reference sequence). The V and J ends lost 1 base and 2 bases respectively, with 5 bases between them. This CDR3 has 14 residues. CDR3 nucleotides: TGTGCCAGCAGCTTAGGGACTAACACCGGGGAGCTGTTTTTT. It is translated as CASSLGTNTGELFF.

This clone appeared a single time. V gene TRBV3-1 (or the pseudogene TRBV3-2) combines with J gene TRBJ1-5; D call uncertain. Germline CDR1 LGHDT, CDR2 YNNKEL (reference sequence). Deletions cut 1 base from V and 4 bases from J, with 8 bases between. The CDR3 is 14 amino acids. For the CDR3, the DNA is TGTGCCAGCAGCCAAGGTCGGGAGAATCAGCCCCAGCATTTT. It encodes CASSQGRENQPQHF.

The chain couples TRBV27 to TRBJ1-5; D unresolved. Between the trimmed V and J ends, which lost 5 bases and 9 bases, there was a span of 20 bases. Germline lookup yields CDR1 MNHEY and CDR2 SMNVEV (reference sequence). This CDR3 spans 15 amino acids. The CDR3 here is CASSPLSGVGMPQHF. CDR3 sequence (DNA): TGTGCCAGCAGTCCCCTCAGCGGGGTAGGTATGCCCCAGCATTTT.

This chain connects TRBV2 to TRBJ2-1, with 14 bases lining up with TRBD2. The CDR3 consists of 20 residues. V gave up 2 bases and J gave up 0 bases; unmatched junction bases: 9. Germline CDR1 reads SNHLY; CDR2 reads FYNNEI. The CDR3 coding sequence is TGTGCCAGCAGTGAACCCCGGGGACTAGCGGGAGTATCCTCCTACAATGAGCAGTTCTTC. This sequence encodes CASSEPRGLAGVSSYNEQFF. Together with reference TRBV2 and TRBJ2-1, the CDR3 gives the full variable domain: EPEVTQTPSHQVTQMGQEVILRCVPISNHLYFYWYRQILGQKVEFLVSFYNNEISEKSEIFDDQFSVERPDGSNFTLKIRSTKLEDSAMYFCASSEPRGLAGVSSYNEQFFGPGTRLTVL.

The rearrangement joins TRBV3-1 (or the pseudogene TRBV3-2) to TRBJ2-2; 9 bases are shared with TRBD2. This CDR3 has 15 amino acids. The V segment lost 7 bases and the J segment 1 base; nucleotides outside the gene matches: 4. Per the germline V gene, CDR1 is LGHDT and CDR2 is YNNKEL (reference sequence). CDR3 region: CASTRGGVNTGELFF. As DNA, the CDR3 is TGTGCCAGCACACGCGGGGGGGTGAACACCGGGGAGCTGTTTTTT.

The chain employs TRBV19 and TRBJ1-2, with 7 bases aligning to TRBD1. This CDR3 region has 12 residues. Losses at the gene ends were 7 bases for V and 7 bases for J; bases not matched to a gene: 6. The germline V gene encodes CDR1 LNHDA and CDR2 SQIVND (reference sequence). Here the CDR3 DNA reads TGTGCCAGTAAACAGGGGAGTTTTGGCTACACCTTC. This gives the protein CASKQGSFGYTF.

This sequence joins TRBV11-3 and TRBJ2-7; possibly TRBD2 for D (6 bases). CDR3 size: 14 residues. The V gene's germline CDR1 is SGHNT and CDR2 YENEEA. Deletions cut 5 bases from V and 3 bases from J, with 14 bases between. The CDR3 is CASSPRGGVYEQYF. The CDR3 DNA reads TGTGCCAGCAGCCCCAGAGGAGGGGTCTACGAGCAGTACTTC.

The chain couples TRBV30 to TRBJ2-7, with D possibly TRBD1 on 6 matching bases. Germline V CDR1 and CDR2: GTSNPN, SVGIG (reference sequence). The germline V and J ends were trimmed by 0 bases and 4 bases, with 10 bases remaining between them. The CDR3 is made up of 13 amino acids. The CDR3 nucleotides read TGTGCCTGGAGTGTTCAGGGGTTGTACGAGCAGTACTTC. Translating it yields CAWSVQGLYEQYF. Complete variable domain (other parts from reference TRBV30 and TRBJ2-7): SQTIHQWPATLVQPVGSPLSLECTVEGTSNPNLYWYRQAAGRGLQLLFYSVGIGQISSEVPQNLSASRPQDRQFILSSKKLLLSDSGFYLCAWSVQGLYEQYFGPGTRLTVT.

The V call is TRBV10-3, the J call TRBJ1-4, with 7 bases that match TRBD1. This CDR3 is built from 15 residues. With V trimmed by 5 bases and J by 1 base, 4 bases remained unmatched. Germline loops: CDR1 ENHRY, CDR2 SYGVKD. The CDR3 DNA is TGTGCCATCAGTAAGACAGGGTTAACTAATGAAAAACTGTTTTTT. This codes for CAISKTGLTNEKLFF.

The V gene is TRBV2, the J gene TRBJ1-1; 7 positions agree with TRBD1. CDR1 SNHLY and CDR2 FYNNEI come from the germline V gene. There are 14 residues in the CDR3. Unmatched junction bases numbered 7, after V lost 7 bases and J lost 2 bases. This chain's CDR3 is CASIPDRANTEAFF. CDR3 in DNA: TGTGCCAGCATACCAGACAGGGCAAACACTGAAGCTTTCTTT.

The J gene is TRBJ2-7, the V gene TRBV3-1 (or the pseudogene TRBV3-2); 9 bases are shared with TRBD1. After removal of 4 bases from V and 6 bases from J, the junction contained 7 bases not matched to a gene. Germline V lookup: CDR1 LGHDT, CDR2 YNNKEL (reference sequence). This CDR3 spans 14 amino acids. The CDR3 nucleotides are TGTGCCAGCAGCCCACCGGGACAGGGACCCGAGCAGTACTTC. Translated: CASSPPGQGPEQYF.

The V call is TRBV27, the J call TRBJ2-5; TRBD2 is a possible D gene (6 bases). The CDR3 runs to 16 residues. Looked up from germline, CDR1 is MNHEY and CDR2 is SMNVEV (reference sequence). Trimming cost V 6 bases and J 1 base, with 18 bases left between them. CDR3 amino acids: CASSKAAAGTQETQYF. The CDR3 coding sequence is TGTGCCAGCAGCAAGGCGGCCGCGGGGACCCAAGAGACCCAGTACTTC.